A selection of T cell receptor beta chains follows, all from one sample in a study of regulatory T cells in long-lasting Graves disease. TCRdb reprocessed the multiplex PCR reads via MiXCR and lists one record per CDR3 protein. This sample has 400,000 to 450,000 distinct CDR3 sequences; 15% occur once, and the top ten carry 16%. A further study also used this sample, focusing on T cells in Graves' hyperthyroidism and ophthalmopathy.

The input for sequencing was peripheral blood mononuclear cells (PBMCs), taken at new diagnosis, from a patient treated with antithyroid drugs. The receptors originated from a woman aged 30 to 39 with Graves disease. The CDR3 runs from the conserved cysteine through the conserved F or W.

TRBJ2-2 TRBV9 CASSVAGLSNTGELFF
TRBJ1-6 TRBV5-1 CASSLQPDNSPLHF
TRBJ1-2 TRBV5-1 CASSFSGTGNGYTF
TRBJ2-2 TRBV5-1 CASSPQQGPGELFF
TRBJ2-7 TRBV3-1 CASSQDKLADYEQYF
TRBJ2-7 TRBV27 CASSPRQGGRAYEQYF
TRBJ1-2 TRBV19 CASSAFARTETYGYTF
TRBJ1-1 TRBV10-2 CASRDRLNTEAFF
TRBJ1-4 TRBV3-1 CASSPGQAEIATNEKLFF
TRBJ2-1 TRBV2 CASSSIAGGPVNEQFF
TRBJ1-1 TRBV27 CASSLSQFMNTEAFF
TRBJ2-3 TRBV20-1 CSARTFRLAGAESDTQYF
TRBJ2-1 TRBV30 CAWSGGEVAGFDEQFF
TRBJ2-1 TRBV9 CASSVRGSGDNEQFF
TRBJ2-5 TRBV3-1 CASSQVGRAETQYF
TRBJ1-2 TRBV7-8 CASSLYKGYGYTF
TRBJ1-3 TRBV5-1 CASSSSFSGNTIYF
TRBJ2-1 TRBV7-6 CASSLALTLAGVGNEQFF
TRBJ2-6 TRBV3-1 CASSPTPGGYSGANVLTF
TRBJ2-5 TRBV2 CASIKAGVTETQYF
TRBJ2-2 TRBV24-1 CATSETNRGPDTGELFF
TRBJ2-6 TRBV30 CAWGLSGANVLTF
TRBJ2-7 TRBV5-1 CASSTFRDRFTYEQYF
TRBJ1-1 TRBV29-1 CSVEGQGNTEAFF
TRBJ1-2 TRBV19 CASSIAGQNYGYTF
TRBJ2-6 TRBV6-1 CASSIPLHSGANVLTF
TRBJ1-5 TRBV30 CAWSGSGHSNQPQHF
TRBJ1-1 TRBV6-2/TRBV6-3 CASSSEASTEAFF
TRBJ2-3 TRBV20-1 CSGRGRADTQYF
TRBJ2-2 TRBV29-1 CSVPGGTSGNTGELFF
TRBJ2-7 TRBV27 CASSHSEGEQYF
TRBJ1-6 TRBV30 CAWSPTRRGSPLHF
TRBJ2-7 TRBV5-6 CASSFRTSGRYEQYF
TRBJ2-1 TRBV10-3 CAISDLAGEDNEQFF